These 30 T cell receptor beta chains came from one sample sequenced in a study of T cell repertoires in cytomegalovirus infection. These receptors have no identified antigens. TCRdb used MiXCR to reprocess the reads, holding one entry per CDR3 protein. The table lists more than 250,000 distinct CDR3 sequences, around 25% of them singletons. The starting material was cultured PBMCs, obtained from culture after CMV antigen stimulation. These receptors came from a human donor in good health (CMV status not recorded). Some clones in this sample may be carry-over from other donors' samples.

There are a few counts of this clonotype. This chain uses TRBV6-2 or TRBV6-3 with TRBJ1-4, with D maybe TRBD1 (5 bases). The V end lost 6 bases, the J end lost 0 bases, and 14 bases lay between the germline ends. Per germline, CDR1 MNHEY and CDR2 SVGEGT. This CDR3 comprises 16 residues. The CDR3 protein is CASRNDRAPTNEKLFF. The CDR3 region has the DNA TGTGCCAGCAGAAACGACAGAGCTCCAACTAATGAAAAACTGTTTTTT.

This clonotype has ten or more counts. This chain links TRBV7-2 with TRBJ1-5; D remains unclear. Per germline, CDR1 SGHTA and CDR2 FQGNSA. The CDR3 loop spans 15 amino acids. V was pared by 5 bases and J by 5 bases, with 16 bases between. The DNA of the CDR3 is TGTGCCAGCAGCCACGGGCCCACTAGGGATCAGCCCCAGCATTTT. It is translated as CASSHGPTRDQPQHF.

This clonotype was seen at least ten times. V and J are TRBV7-8 and TRBJ1-1; D gene uncertain. The CDR3 length is 16 residues. Germline-derived CDR1 and CDR2 are SGHVS and FQNEAQ. V shed 0 bases and J shed 0 bases, with 11 bases lying between them. CDR3: CASSLAALTVNTEAFF. In nucleotides, the CDR3 is TGTGCCAGCAGCTTAGCCGCCCTCACGGTGAACACTGAAGCTTTCTTT.

This clonotype was found many times. The chain couples TRBV12-3 or TRBV12-4 to TRBJ1-6; 9 bases are shared with TRBD1. After removal of 3 bases from V and 9 bases from J, the junction contained 3 bases not matched to a gene. This CDR3 is built from 14 residues. The CDR3 DNA follows: TGTGCCAGCAGTTTCGACAGGGGGGTTTCACCCCTCCACTTT. Its protein product is CASSFDRGVSPLHF.

The rearrangement uses TRBV7-3 and TRBJ2-7, with D uncertain. V was shortened by 5 bases and J by 1 base, with 12 bases between the two germline ends. CDR1 is SGHTA and CDR2 is FQGTGA in the germline V gene. The CDR3 contains 14 residues. This CDR3 is CASSPSLGSYEQYF. The CDR3 region has the DNA TGTGCCAGCAGCCCCTCGCTAGGTTCCTACGAGCAGTACTTC.

The chain couples TRBV27 to TRBJ2-1, with 11 nucleotides matching TRBD2. The V gene's germline CDR1 is MNHEY and CDR2 SMNVEV (reference sequence). The J segment lost 3 bases and the V segment lost 5 bases, leaving 6 bases of the junction unmatched. This CDR3 has 16 residues. CDR3 nucleotides: TGTGCCAGCAGTGAAATCGGGACTAGCGGCTACAATGAGCAGTTCTTC. It translates to CASSEIGTSGYNEQFF.

This chain joins TRBV20-1 and TRBJ2-7; 7 positions agree with TRBD2. The germline CDR1 and CDR2 sequences are DFQATT and SNEGSKA (reference sequence). Trimming removed 0 bases from V and 0 bases from J; junction bases left unmatched: 5. The length of the CDR3 is 15 residues. The DNA of the CDR3 is TGCAGTGCTAGAGATGGGAGGGACCACTCCTACGAGCAGTACGTC. Translating it yields CSARDGRDHSYEQYV.

V is TRBV19 and J is TRBJ2-2; 8 bases are shared with TRBD2. The V gene end was trimmed by 5 bases and the J gene end by 0 bases; junction bases not matched to a gene: 14. Germline loops: CDR1 LNHDA, CDR2 SQIVND (reference sequence). The CDR3 has 19 residues. The CDR3 bases are TGTGCCAGTAGTTCACCGGGACTAGTGGGAGCCCCGAACACCGGGGAGCTGTTTTTT. The encoded protein is CASSSPGLVGAPNTGELFF.

The chain combines TRBV27 with TRBJ2-1; D possibly corresponds to TRBD2 (7 bases). The germline gives CDR1 MNHEY, CDR2 SMNVEV (reference sequence). This CDR3 spans 17 amino acids. V shed 2 bases and J shed 2 bases, with 16 bases lying between them. DNA for the CDR3: TGTGCCAGCAGTTTACCCATGGGAGGGGGGCCCTACAATGAGCAGTTCTTC. As protein: CASSLPMGGGPYNEQFF.

The gene calls are TRBV19 and TRBJ1-2, with D hard to call. Deletions cut 7 bases from V and 4 bases from J, with 16 bases between. The V gene's germline CDR1 is LNHDA and CDR2 SQIVND (reference sequence). The CDR3 runs to 14 residues. The CDR3 DNA is TGTGCCAGTACCCATGAAGACACATCCTATGGCTACACCTTC. Encoded protein: CASTHEDTSYGYTF.

This clonotype appeared many times. The rearrangement joins TRBV7-2 to TRBJ2-3, with D perhaps matching TRBD2 (5 bases). The V gene lost 5 bases and the J gene lost 3 bases, with 15 bases spanning the gap. Per germline, CDR1 SGHTA and CDR2 FQGNSA. The CDR3 is 15 amino acids. This chain's CDR3 is CASSPLWERTDTQYF. The CDR3 DNA follows: TGTGCCAGCAGCCCCTTGTGGGAGAGGACAGATACGCAGTATTTT.

This clonotype occurred a few times. The chain combines TRBV6-6 with TRBJ1-1, with D tentatively TRBD1 (5 bases). V was trimmed by 0 bases and J by 11 bases, leaving 19 bases between them. From germline, CDR1 is MNHNY and CDR2 SVGAGI (reference sequence). The CDR3 covers 15 residues. The CDR3: CASSYSLAGGDRAFF. In DNA, the CDR3 is TGTGCCAGCAGTTACTCGTTGGCAGGAGGGGATCGGGCTTTCTTT.

The rearrangement uses TRBV27 and TRBJ2-6; no clear D. Per germline, CDR1 MNHEY and CDR2 SMNVEV (reference sequence). CDR3 length equals 16 residues. V was trimmed by 3 bases and J by 0 bases, leaving 9 bases between them. In DNA, the CDR3 is TGTGCCAGCAGTTTCAGTTCCGACTCTGGGGCCAACGTCCTGACTTTC. Encoded protein: CASSFSSDSGANVLTF.

The chain has TRBV12-3 or TRBV12-4 and TRBJ2-2; 11 bases align to TRBD1. The CDR3 is made up of 15 amino acids. The ends lost 5 bases at V and 6 bases at J; junction bases unmatched: 5. The CDR3 reads CASSPGQGEAGELFF. The DNA of the CDR3 is TGTGCCAGCAGTCCGGGACAGGGGGAGGCCGGGGAGCTGTTTTTT.

This chain connects TRBV30 to TRBJ1-6; D gene uncertain. V lost 0 bases and J 7 bases, leaving 19 bases between the germline ends. Germline values: CDR1 GTSNPN, CDR2 SVGIG (reference sequence). The CDR3 spans 17 residues. Here the CDR3 DNA reads TGTGCCTGGAGTGTACTTGGCGGAACTATAGGAAATTCACCCCTCCACTTT. Protein sequence: CAWSVLGGTIGNSPLHF.

This clonotype was observed a handful of times. J is TRBJ2-2 and V is TRBV4-3; TRBD2 agrees at 10 bases. The V gene end was trimmed by 0 bases and the J gene end by 6 bases; junction bases not matched to a gene: 16. Germline V gives CDR1 LGHNA, CDR2 YSLEER. CDR3 length equals 20 residues. In nucleotides, the CDR3 is TGCGCCAGCAGCCAAGATAGTACTTCATGGACTAGCGGATTCTCCGGGGAGCTGTTTTTT. It encodes CASSQDSTSWTSGFSGELFF.

V is TRBV6-1 and J is TRBJ2-1, with D perhaps being TRBD1 or TRBD2 (6 bases each). The ends were cut back, 8 bases at V and 0 bases at J, with 17 bases in the middle. The germline V gene encodes CDR1 MNHNS and CDR2 SASEGT. The CDR3 runs to 16 residues. CDR3 residues: CASYPWGASSYNEQFF. The CDR3 bases are TGTGCCAGCTACCCTTGGGGGGCATCCTCCTACAATGAGCAGTTCTTC.

This chain links TRBV20-1 with TRBJ2-1; 7 nucleotides agree with TRBD2. V shed 1 base, J shed 10 bases, and the junction held 7 bases outside the gene matches. In germline, CDR1 is DFQATT, CDR2 SNEGSKA (reference sequence). The CDR3 sequence is 13 residues long. This CDR3 is CSARVLAEREQFF. The CDR3 nucleotides read TGCAGTGCTAGAGTCCTAGCGGAACGGGAGCAGTTCTTC.

The rearrangement links TRBV7-9 to TRBJ1-6, with a weak D call TRBD1 (5 bases). Germline loops: CDR1 SEHNR, CDR2 FQNEAQ (reference sequence). CDR3 size: 15 residues. V was clipped by 3 bases and J by 5 bases, with 11 bases between them. The CDR3 DNA reads as TGTGCCAGCAGCTTGGGACTTTCGGATAATTCACCCCTCCACTTT. Translated: CASSLGLSDNSPLHF.

This clonotype showed up just a few times. The gene calls are TRBV6-5 and TRBJ1-1; D is unclear. V was clipped by 0 bases and J by 4 bases, with 15 bases between them. CDR1 is MNHEY and CDR2 is SVGAGI in the germline V gene. The CDR3 runs to 16 residues. DNA of the CDR3: TGTGCCAGCAGTTACTCATCGCCCCCGGGTGGCACTGAAGCTTTCTTT. It yields the protein CASSYSSPPGGTEAFF.

This clonotype was picked up a small number of times. V is TRBV4-2 and J is TRBJ1-1; 8 bases line up with TRBD1. Unmatched junction bases numbered 7, after V lost 0 bases and J lost 1 base. Germline V gene lookup returns CDR1 LGHNA and CDR2 YNFKEQ. The CDR3 loop spans 17 amino acids. Here the CDR3 reads CASSQDVDRGRNTEAFF. In DNA, the CDR3 is TGTGCCAGCAGCCAAGACGTAGACAGGGGAAGGAACACTGAAGCTTTCTTT.

The V gene is TRBV6-8, the J gene TRBJ2-1; D tentatively fits TRBD1 or TRBD2 (6 bases each). Germline CDR1 is MNHGY and CDR2 is SAAAGT. CDR3 length equals 13 residues. V was trimmed by 5 bases and J by 8 bases, leaving 13 bases between them. Here the CDR3 reads CASSLLGGYEQFF. DNA for the CDR3: TGTGCCAGCAGTCTACTCGGGGGCTATGAGCAGTTCTTC.

The chain combines TRBV20-1 with TRBJ2-3; 9 bases are shared with TRBD2. Germline V CDR1 and CDR2: DFQATT, SNEGSKA (reference sequence). V dropped 6 bases and J dropped 3; count of bases not matched to a gene: 4. CDR3 size: 13 residues. CDR3 protein: CSASREGTDTQYF. The CDR3, as DNA: TGCAGTGCGTCGCGGGAGGGTACAGATACGCAGTATTTT.

This clonotype was seen ten or more times. This chain links TRBV3-1 with TRBJ1-1; tentatively, D is TRBD1 (5 bases). CDR3 length: 12 amino acids. Trimming cost V 1 base and J 10 bases, with 10 bases left between them. CDR1 LGHDT and CDR2 YNNKEL come from the germline V gene (reference sequence). CDR3 DNA: TGTGCCAGCAGCCAAGGCCGGGGGTCAGCTTTCTTT. Its protein product is CASSQGRGSAFF.

This clonotype was seen ten or more times. J is TRBJ2-5 and V is TRBV7-2; TRBD2 matches at 8 bases. The CDR3 contains 15 residues. With 5 bases clipped from V and 0 bases from J, the junction kept 5 bases outside the gene matches. The germline V gene encodes CDR1 SGHTA and CDR2 FQGNSA. CDR3 sequence (DNA): TGTGCCAGCAGCCCAGCGGGAGCTTACCAAGAGACCCAGTACTTC. Its protein product is CASSPAGAYQETQYF.

At least ten counts were recorded for this clonotype. The CDR3 nucleotides read TGTGCCAGCAGCTCGCCTCCCTACGAGCAGTACTTC. This sequence encodes CASSSPPYEQYF. This rearrangement joins TRBV11-2 to TRBJ2-7; D gene unclear. V lost 4 bases and J 2 bases, leaving 6 bases between the germline ends. The V gene's germline CDR1 is SGHAT and CDR2 FQNNGV. The CDR3 covers 12 residues.

The V call is TRBV5-6, the J call TRBJ2-3; D is perhaps TRBD1 or TRBD2 (5 bases each). V was clipped by 2 bases and J by 4 bases, with 14 bases between them. This CDR3 contains 15 residues. Germline CDR1 SGHDT, CDR2 YYEEEE. In DNA form, the CDR3 reads TGTGCCAGCAGCTTTGAACTAGGGGTCGCAGATACGCAGTATTTT. It codes for CASSFELGVADTQYF. Full variable domain (outside the CDR3, taken from reference TRBV5-6 and TRBJ2-3): DAGVTQSPTHLIKTRGQQVTLRCSPKSGHDTVSWYQQALGQGPQFIFQYYEEEERQRGNFPDRFSGHQFPNYSSELNVNALLLGDSALYLCASSFELGVADTQYFGPGTRLTVL.

This clonotype was observed many times. The chain has TRBV7-2 and TRBJ1-1; D gene uncertain. The germline gives CDR1 SGHTA, CDR2 FQGNSA. The CDR3 length is 14 residues. V was shortened by 5 bases and J by 6 bases, with 16 bases between the two germline ends. The CDR3 spells CASSPDRLGAEAFF. The DNA for the CDR3 is TGTGCCAGCAGCCCGGACCGCCTGGGAGCTGAAGCTTTCTTT.

The chain is built from TRBV19 and TRBJ2-1, with D unresolved. The CDR3 is made up of 15 amino acids. Trimming left V 1 base short and J 0 bases short, with 7 bases between. Germline-derived CDR1 and CDR2 are LNHDA and SQIVND (reference sequence). CDR3 nucleotides: TGTGCCAGTAGTATAGGGGCGAGCTCCTACAATGAGCAGTTCTTC. Translating it yields CASSIGASSYNEQFF.

The V and J genes are TRBV5-1 and TRBJ1-1, with TRBD1 as a possible D gene (5 bases). This CDR3 spans 14 amino acids. Germline CDR1 is SGHRS and CDR2 is YFSETQ. The V gene lost 3 bases and the J gene lost 7 bases, with 16 bases spanning the gap. DNA for the CDR3: TGCGCCAGCAGCTGGTTAGGTGGGGCCGGTGAAGCTTTCTTT. It translates to CASSWLGGAGEAFF. The variable domain in full, completed from reference TRBV5-1 and TRBJ1-1, reads KAGVTQTPRYLIKTRGQQVTLSCSPISGHRSVSWYQQTPGQGLQFLFEYFSETQRNKGNFPGRFSGRQFSNSRSEMNVSTLELGDSALYLCASSWLGGAGEAFFGQGTRLTVV.